This TCR beta chain is drawn from a study of blood T cell repertoires in COVID-19. In the study's own analysis: Amplification from reference gene primers served as the basis for estimated nucleated cell counts. Produced via immunoSEQ multiplex PCR; TCRdb's table is partial and in-frame only. The DNA was the basis for D and trimming; V, J and clone size are from that table. Of a few hundred thousand clones in the sample, around 90% were seen once. CDR3 length equals 15 residues. Germline CDR1 KGHSH, CDR2 LQKENI. Trimming took 3 bases from V and 4 from J, leaving 15 bases between them. The V call is TRBV18, the J call TRBJ1-2, with D unresolved. Sequencing was done on a sample of peripheral blood. This clonotype was sampled from a man aged 18 to 35 with active or convalescent COVID-19. The CDR3 spells CASSPDIETTYGYTF. CDR3 in DNA: TGTGCCAGCTCACCCGACATCGAAACAACCTATGGCTACACCTTC.